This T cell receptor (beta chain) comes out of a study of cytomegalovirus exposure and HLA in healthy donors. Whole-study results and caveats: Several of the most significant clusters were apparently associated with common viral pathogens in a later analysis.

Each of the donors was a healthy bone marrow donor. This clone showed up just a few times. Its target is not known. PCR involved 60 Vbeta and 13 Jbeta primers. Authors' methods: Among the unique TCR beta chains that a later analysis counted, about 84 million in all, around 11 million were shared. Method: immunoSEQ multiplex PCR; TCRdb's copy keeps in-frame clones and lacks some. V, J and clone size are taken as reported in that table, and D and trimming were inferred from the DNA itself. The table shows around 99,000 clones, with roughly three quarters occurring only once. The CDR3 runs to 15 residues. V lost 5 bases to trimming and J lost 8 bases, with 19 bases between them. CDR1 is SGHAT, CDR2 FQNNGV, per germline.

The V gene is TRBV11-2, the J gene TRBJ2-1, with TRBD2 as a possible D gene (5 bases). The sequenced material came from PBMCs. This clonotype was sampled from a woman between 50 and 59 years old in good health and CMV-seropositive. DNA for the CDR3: TGTGCCAGCAGCCCCCGGTGGGAGAAAGGGTATGAGCAGTTCTTC. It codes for CASSPRWEKGYEQFF.